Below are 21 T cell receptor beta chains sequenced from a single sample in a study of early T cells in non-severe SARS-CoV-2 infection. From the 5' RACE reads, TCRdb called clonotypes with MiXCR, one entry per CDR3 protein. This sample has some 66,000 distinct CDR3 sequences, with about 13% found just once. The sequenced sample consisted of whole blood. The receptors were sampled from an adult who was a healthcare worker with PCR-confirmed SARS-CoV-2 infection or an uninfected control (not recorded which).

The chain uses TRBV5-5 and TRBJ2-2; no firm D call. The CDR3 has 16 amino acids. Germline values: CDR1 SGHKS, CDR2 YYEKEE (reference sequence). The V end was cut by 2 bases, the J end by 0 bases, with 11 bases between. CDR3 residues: CASSFVPATNTGELFF. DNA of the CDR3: TGTGCCAGCAGCTTCGTGCCAGCCACGAACACCGGGGAGCTGTTTTTT.

The CDR3 nucleotides read TGCGCCAGCAGGGCCGGGGAGACCCAGTACTTC. Protein product: CASRAGETQYF. The chain uses TRBV10-2 and TRBJ2-5; D unresolved. This CDR3 contains 11 residues. Germline lookup yields CDR1 WSHSY and CDR2 SAAADI. Trimming removed 6 bases from V and 5 bases from J, with 7 bases in between.

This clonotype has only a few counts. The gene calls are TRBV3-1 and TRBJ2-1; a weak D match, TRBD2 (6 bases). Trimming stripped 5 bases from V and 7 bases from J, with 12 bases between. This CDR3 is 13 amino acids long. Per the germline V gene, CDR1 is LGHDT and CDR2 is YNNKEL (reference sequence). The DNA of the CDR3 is TGTGCCAGCAGCAGGGACTCCCAAAATGAGCAGTTCTTC. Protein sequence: CASSRDSQNEQFF.

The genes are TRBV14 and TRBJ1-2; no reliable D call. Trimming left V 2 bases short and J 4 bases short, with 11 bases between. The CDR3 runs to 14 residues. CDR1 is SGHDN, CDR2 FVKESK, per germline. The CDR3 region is CASSQSRDGYGYTF. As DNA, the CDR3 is TGTGCCAGCAGCCAAAGTAGGGATGGCTATGGCTACACCTTC.

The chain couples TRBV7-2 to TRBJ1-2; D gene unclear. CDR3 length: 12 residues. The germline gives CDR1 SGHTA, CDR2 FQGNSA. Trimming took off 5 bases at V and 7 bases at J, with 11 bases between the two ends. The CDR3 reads CASSVILSGYTF. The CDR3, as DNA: TGTGCCAGCAGCGTTATCCTCTCTGGCTACACCTTC.

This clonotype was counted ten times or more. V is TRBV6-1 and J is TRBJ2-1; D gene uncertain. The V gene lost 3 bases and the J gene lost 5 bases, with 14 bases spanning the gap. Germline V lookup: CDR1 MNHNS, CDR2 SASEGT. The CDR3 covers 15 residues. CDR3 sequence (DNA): TGTGCCAGCAGTGAGAACGGTCTAGGGAACAATGAGCAGTTCTTC. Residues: CASSENGLGNNEQFF.

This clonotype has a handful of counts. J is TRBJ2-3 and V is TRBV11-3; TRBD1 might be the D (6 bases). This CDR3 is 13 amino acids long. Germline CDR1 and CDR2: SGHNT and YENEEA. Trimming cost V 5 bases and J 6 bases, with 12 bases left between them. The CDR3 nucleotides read TGTGCCAGCAGCATTACAGGGTACGATACGCAGTATTTT. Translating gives CASSITGYDTQYF.

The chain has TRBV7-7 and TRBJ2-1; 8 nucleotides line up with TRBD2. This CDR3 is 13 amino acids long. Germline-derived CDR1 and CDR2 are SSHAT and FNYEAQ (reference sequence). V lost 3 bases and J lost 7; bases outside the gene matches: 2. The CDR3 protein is CASSFAGGNEQFF. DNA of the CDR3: TGTGCCAGCAGCTTCGCGGGGGGAAATGAGCAGTTCTTC.

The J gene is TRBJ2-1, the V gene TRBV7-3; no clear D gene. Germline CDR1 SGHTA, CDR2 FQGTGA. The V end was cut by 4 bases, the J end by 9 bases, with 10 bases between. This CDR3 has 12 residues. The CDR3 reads CASSYQKSEQFF. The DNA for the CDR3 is TGTGCCAGCAGCTACCAAAAAAGTGAGCAGTTCTTC.

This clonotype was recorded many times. This chain's CDR3 is CASSLLGLGQETQYF. CDR3 in DNA: TGTGCCAGCAGCCTCCTCGGGCTTGGGCAAGAGACCCAGTACTTC. The chain carries TRBV7-6 and TRBJ2-5; D is ambiguous. Trimming pared 5 bases from V and 2 bases from J, leaving 15 bases between. CDR3 length: 15 amino acids. CDR1 is SGHVS and CDR2 is FNYEAQ in the germline V gene.

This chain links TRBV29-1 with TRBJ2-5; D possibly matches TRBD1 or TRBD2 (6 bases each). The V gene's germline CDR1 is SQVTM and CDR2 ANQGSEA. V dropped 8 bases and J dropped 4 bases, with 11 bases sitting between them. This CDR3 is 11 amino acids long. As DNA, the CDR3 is TGCAGCTGGAGGGGGACAGAGACCCAGTACTTC. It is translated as CSWRGTETQYF.

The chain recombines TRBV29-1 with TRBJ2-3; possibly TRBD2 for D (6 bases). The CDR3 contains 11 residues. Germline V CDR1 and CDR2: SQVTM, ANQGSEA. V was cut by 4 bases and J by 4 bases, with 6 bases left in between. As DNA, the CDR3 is TGCAGCGTTGGGGGGGCAGATACGCAGTATTTT. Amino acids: CSVGGADTQYF.

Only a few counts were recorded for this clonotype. DNA for the CDR3: TGTGCCAGCAGCTCGCAGCTGGAGCAGTACTTC. This encodes CASSSQLEQYF. The chain couples TRBV11-2 to TRBJ2-7; D unclear. Germline V gene lookup returns CDR1 SGHAT and CDR2 FQNNGV. The ends were cut back, 4 bases at V and 7 bases at J, with 8 bases in the middle. CDR3 length: 11 amino acids.

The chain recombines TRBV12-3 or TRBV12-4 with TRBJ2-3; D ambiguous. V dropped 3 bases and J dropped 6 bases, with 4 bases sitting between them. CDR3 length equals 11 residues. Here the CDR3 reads CASSFSDTQYF. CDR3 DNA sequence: TGTGCCAGCAGTTTTTCGGATACGCAGTATTTT.

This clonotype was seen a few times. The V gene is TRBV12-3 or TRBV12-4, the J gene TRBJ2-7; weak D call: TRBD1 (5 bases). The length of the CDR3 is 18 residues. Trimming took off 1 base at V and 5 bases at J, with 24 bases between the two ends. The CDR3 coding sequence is TGTGCCAGCAGTTTAGTTCCCACCGGGCGTAAGTCCAGGGACGAGCAGTACTTC. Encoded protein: CASSLVPTGRKSRDEQYF.

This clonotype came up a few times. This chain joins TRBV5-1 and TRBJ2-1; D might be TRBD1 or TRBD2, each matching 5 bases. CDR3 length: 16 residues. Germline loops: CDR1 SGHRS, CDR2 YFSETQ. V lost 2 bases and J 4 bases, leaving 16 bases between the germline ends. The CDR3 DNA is TGCGCCAGCAGCTTTGGTGGGGGACCTGAATACAATGAGCAGTTCTTC. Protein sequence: CASSFGGGPEYNEQFF.

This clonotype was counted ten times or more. CDR3 bases: TGTGCCACCAGTGACCCATTCGGACTAGCGGGAGCAGATACGCAGTATTTT. Translating it yields CATSDPFGLAGADTQYF. V and J are TRBV24-1 and TRBJ2-3; 13 bases fit TRBD2. CDR3 size: 17 residues. Per the germline V gene, CDR1 is KGHDR and CDR2 is SFDVKD. With V trimmed by 4 bases and J by 4 bases, 7 bases remained unmatched.

Here the CDR3 reads CASSLTGVGNEQFF. Written as DNA, the CDR3 is TGTGCCAGCAGCTTAACGGGAGTTGGCAATGAGCAGTTCTTC. V gene TRBV7-2 combines with J gene TRBJ2-1; tentatively, D is TRBD2 (6 bases). V was pared by 2 bases and J by 6 bases, with 11 bases between. The CDR3 totals 14 residues. The germline V gene has CDR1 SGHTA and CDR2 FQGNSA.

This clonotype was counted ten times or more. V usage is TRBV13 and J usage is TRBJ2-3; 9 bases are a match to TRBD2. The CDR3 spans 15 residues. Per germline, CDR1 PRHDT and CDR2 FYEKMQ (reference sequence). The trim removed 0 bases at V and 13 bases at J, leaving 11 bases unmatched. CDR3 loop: CASSLGKAGGPQKYF. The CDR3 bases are TGTGCCAGCAGCTTAGGCAAAGCGGGGGGCCCCCAAAAGTATTTT.

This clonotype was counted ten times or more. The DNA of the CDR3 is TGTGCCAGTACGGGGGGTCGGTACACCGGGGAGCTGTTTTTT. As protein: CASTGGRYTGELFF. The chain combines TRBV19 with TRBJ2-2; 7 nucleotides match TRBD2. Germline V gene data show CDR1 as LNHDA and CDR2 as SQIVND (reference sequence). CDR3 length equals 14 residues. J lost 3 bases, V lost 7 bases, and 5 bases had no gene match.

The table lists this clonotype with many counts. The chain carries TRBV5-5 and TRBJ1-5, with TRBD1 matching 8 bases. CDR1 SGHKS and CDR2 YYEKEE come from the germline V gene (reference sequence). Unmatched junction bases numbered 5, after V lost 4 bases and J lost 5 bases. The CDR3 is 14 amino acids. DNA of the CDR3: TGTGCCAGCAGCCAAGGGACAGGTTATCAGCCCCAGCATTTT. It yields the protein CASSQGTGYQPQHF.